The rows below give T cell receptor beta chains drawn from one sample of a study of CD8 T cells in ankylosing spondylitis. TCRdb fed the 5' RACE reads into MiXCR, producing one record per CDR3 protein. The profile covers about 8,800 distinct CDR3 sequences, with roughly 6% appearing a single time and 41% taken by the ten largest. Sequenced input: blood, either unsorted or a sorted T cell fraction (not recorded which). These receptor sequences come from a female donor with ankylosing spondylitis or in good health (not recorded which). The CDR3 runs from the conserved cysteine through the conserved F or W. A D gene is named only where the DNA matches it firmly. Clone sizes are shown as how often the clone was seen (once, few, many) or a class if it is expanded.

cdr3_nt: TGTGCCAGCAGCCCAGAACAGGGGTTTGGGTACGAGCAGTACTTC; cdr3_aa: CASSPEQGFGYEQYF; v_call: TRBV9; j_call: TRBJ2-7; clone_size: medium-sized; d_call: TRBD1
cdr3_nt: TGTGCCAGCCGCGATACTGGGGGCGCTGGGGCCAACGTCCTGACTTTC; cdr3_aa: CASRDTGGAGANVLTF; v_call: TRBV9; j_call: TRBJ2-6; clone_size: few; d_call: -
cdr3_nt: TGTGCCAGCAGCCCGGGACAGTCTAATGAAAAACTGTTTTTT; cdr3_aa: CASSPGQSNEKLFF; v_call: TRBV9; j_call: TRBJ1-4; clone_size: many; d_call: TRBD1
cdr3_nt: TGTGCCAGCAGCGCCGACGGAGGGCCTGGCGAGCAGTACTTC; cdr3_aa: CASSADGGPGEQYF; v_call: TRBV9; j_call: TRBJ2-7; clone_size: many; d_call: -
cdr3_nt: TGTGCCAGCAGCGCACAGACTAGCACAGATACGCAGTATTTT; cdr3_aa: CASSAQTSTDTQYF; v_call: TRBV9; j_call: TRBJ2-3; clone_size: many; d_call: -
cdr3_nt: TGTGCCAGCAGCGCTCAAGACTCTGGGGCCAACGTCCTGACTTTC; cdr3_aa: CASSAQDSGANVLTF; v_call: TRBV9; j_call: TRBJ2-6; clone_size: many; d_call: -
cdr3_nt: TGTGCCAGCAGCGTAGAGGGGGGGTACACAAATGAGCAGTTCTTC; cdr3_aa: CASSVEGGYTNEQFF; v_call: TRBV9; j_call: TRBJ2-1; clone_size: many; d_call: -
cdr3_nt: TGTGCCAGCAGCAAAGATCCGGCCGGCGAGCAGTACTTC; cdr3_aa: CASSKDPAGEQYF; v_call: TRBV21-1; j_call: TRBJ2-7; clone_size: few; d_call: -
cdr3_nt: TGTGCCAGCAGCGGTGCGGGCGTCTCCTACGAGCAGTACTTC; cdr3_aa: CASSGAGVSYEQYF; v_call: TRBV9; j_call: TRBJ2-7; clone_size: many; d_call: -
cdr3_nt: TGTGCCAGCAGAGGAGGGGCCGAAGAGACCCAGCACTTC; cdr3_aa: CASRGGAEETQHF; v_call: TRBV9; j_call: TRBJ2-5; clone_size: many; d_call: -
cdr3_nt: TGTGCCAGCAGCGTAGAACAGGGGATACTCGAGACCCAGTACTTC; cdr3_aa: CASSVEQGILETQYF; v_call: TRBV9; j_call: TRBJ2-5; clone_size: many; d_call: TRBD1
cdr3_nt: TGTGCCAGCAGCGTAACGGGCGGGGGCTACAATGAGCAGTTCTTC; cdr3_aa: CASSVTGGGYNEQFF; v_call: TRBV9; j_call: TRBJ2-1; clone_size: few; d_call: TRBD2
cdr3_nt: TGTGCCAGCAGCGTCGGGGGCACAGATACGCAGTATTTT; cdr3_aa: CASSVGGTDTQYF; v_call: TRBV9; j_call: TRBJ2-3; clone_size: medium-sized; d_call: -
cdr3_nt: TGTGCCAGCAGCGTAGGGGACAGGGAGTTGGAGACCCAGTACTTC; cdr3_aa: CASSVGDRELETQYF; v_call: TRBV9; j_call: TRBJ2-5; clone_size: many; d_call: TRBD1
cdr3_nt: TGTGCCAGCAGCCTCGGGCGCTATGGCTACACCTTC; cdr3_aa: CASSLGRYGYTF; v_call: TRBV9; j_call: TRBJ1-2; clone_size: medium-sized; d_call: -
cdr3_nt: TGTGCCAGCAGCGTAGGCTGGGACTCATACAATGAGCAGTTCTTC; cdr3_aa: CASSVGWDSYNEQFF; v_call: TRBV9; j_call: TRBJ2-1; clone_size: many; d_call: -
cdr3_nt: TGTGCCAGCAACGACTGGGACAATGAGCAGTTCTTC; cdr3_aa: CASNDWDNEQFF; v_call: TRBV9; j_call: TRBJ2-1; clone_size: many; d_call: -